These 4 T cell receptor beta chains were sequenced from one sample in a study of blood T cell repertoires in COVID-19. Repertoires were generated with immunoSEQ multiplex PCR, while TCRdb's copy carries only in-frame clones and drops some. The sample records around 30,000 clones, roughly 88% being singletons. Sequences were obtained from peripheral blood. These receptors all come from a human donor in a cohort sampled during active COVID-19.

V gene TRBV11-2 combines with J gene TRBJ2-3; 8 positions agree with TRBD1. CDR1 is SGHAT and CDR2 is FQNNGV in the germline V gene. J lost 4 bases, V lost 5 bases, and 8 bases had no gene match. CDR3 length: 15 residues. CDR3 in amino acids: CASSTWQGAADTQYF. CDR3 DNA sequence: TGTGCCAGCAGCACCTGGCAGGGGGCAGCAGATACGCAGTATTTT.

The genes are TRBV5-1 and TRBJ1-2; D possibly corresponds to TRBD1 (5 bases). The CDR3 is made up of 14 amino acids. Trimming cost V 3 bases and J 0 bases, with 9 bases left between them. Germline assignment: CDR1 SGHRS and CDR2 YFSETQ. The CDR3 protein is CASSSRQTNYGYTF. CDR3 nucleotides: TGCGCCAGCAGCTCCCGACAGACTAACTATGGCTACACCTTC.

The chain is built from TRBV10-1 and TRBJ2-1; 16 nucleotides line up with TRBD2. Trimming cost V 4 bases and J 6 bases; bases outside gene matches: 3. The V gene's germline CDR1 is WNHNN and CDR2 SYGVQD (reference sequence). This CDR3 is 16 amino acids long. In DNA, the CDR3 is TGCGCCAGCAGTGCGGGACTAGCGGGGGGGATCAATGAGCAGTTCTTC. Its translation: CASSAGLAGGINEQFF.

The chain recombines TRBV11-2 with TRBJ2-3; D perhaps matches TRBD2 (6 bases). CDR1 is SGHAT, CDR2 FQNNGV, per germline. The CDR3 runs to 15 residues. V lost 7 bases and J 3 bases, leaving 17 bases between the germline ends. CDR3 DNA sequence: TGTGCCAGCACGACCGGGGGTATGGTAACAGATACGCAGTATTTT. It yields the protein CASTTGGMVTDTQYF.